This T cell receptor beta chain was profiled in a study of blood T cells in healthy people across ages. Deletions cut 3 bases from V and 0 bases from J, with 17 bases between. The CDR3 contains 17 residues. Per germline, CDR1 SNHLY and CDR2 FYNNEI. Sample-barcoded 5' priming and a J-beta primer mix drove a second PCR of roughly 7 to 11 cycles. Each CDR3 protein gets one entry after TCRdb re-called the 5' RACE reads with MiXCR. The sample contains 650,000 to 1,000,000 distinct CDR3 sequences, under 40% of which appear only once. Sequencing was performed on blood. This sequence was found in a man younger than 30 in good health. The V call is TRBV2, the J call TRBJ2-5; possibly TRBD1 or TRBD2 for D (5 bases each). The chain's CDR3 is CASSEGEMTVNQETQYF. The CDR3 DNA follows: TGTGCCAGCAGTGAGGGGGAAATGACAGTAAACCAAGAGACCCAGTACTTC.